The sequence of this TCR beta chain was determined in a study of CD8+CD57+ T cells in acquired aplastic anemia. Whole-study context: Sorted CD4+ and CD8+ cells yielded about 2.9 ug of DNA on average.

Genomic DNA templated the TCR beta VDJ and CDR3 profiling. TCRdb re-analysed the reads in MiXCR, keeping a single row per CDR3 protein. The sample includes about 200,000 distinct CDR3 sequences, roughly 60% seen only once; the top ten take about 60%. This clonotype was observed once. At one boundary the junction diverges from the germline segment, which might be a read error. Patients included in sequencing had previously demonstrated CD8+CD57+ cell expansion by flow cytometry. Sampling of blood occurred while the patients had still received no therapy. The clonotype originates from a human donor with aplastic anemia. The sample taken for sequencing was sorted CD4+, CD8+, or CD8+CD57+ T cells (not recorded which) from PBMCs.

The CDR3 is CASSQESNHGYTF. The CDR3 nucleotides are TGTGCCAGCAGCCAAGAATCTAACCATGGCTACACCTTC. The J gene is TRBJ1-2, the V gene TRBV6-5; D remains unclear. The CDR3 is 13 residues long. The germline gives CDR1 MNHEY, CDR2 SVGAGI.